The clone carrying this T cell receptor (beta chain) came up many times. The data derive from a study of blood T cells in healthy people across ages. Study information: Template switching captured about one barcoded beta molecule per two T cells.

The CDR3 has 14 residues. The germline CDR1 and CDR2 sequences are PRHDT and FYEKMQ (reference sequence). Trimming took 4 bases from V and 4 from J, leaving 14 bases between them. With a J-beta primer mix and a sample-barcoded 5' primer, a second PCR ran about 7 to 12 cycles. Every molecule of cDNA carried a tag from a template-switch adaptor with 12 random nucleotides. TCRdb re-analysed the 5' RACE reads in MiXCR, keeping a single row per CDR3 protein. This sample has around 870,000 distinct CDR3 sequences, with roughly 26% found just once. Samples each had at least 6 micrograms of total RNA extracted.

The receptor comes from a woman aged 80 or over in good health. Sequenced material: blood. J is TRBJ2-7 and V is TRBV13; D ambiguous. CDR3 region: CASSSWRSRYEQYF. The CDR3 region has the DNA TGTGCCAGCAGCTCCTGGCGGTCTAGATACGAGCAGTACTTC.